A selection of T cell receptor beta chains follows, all from one sample in a study of T cells in Graves' hyperthyroidism and ophthalmopathy. Each CDR3 protein gets one entry after TCRdb re-called the multiplex PCR reads with MiXCR. Seen here are more than 550,000 distinct CDR3 sequences, 18% observed once, and the top ten hold 16%. Source material: blood. Receptor source: a woman between 50 and 59 years old with Graves' hyperthyroidism that later progressed to Graves' ophthalmopathy. Each CDR3 is given with its conserved first and last residue. The order of the fields is clone size, V gene, CDR3 length, D gene, J gene, CDR3 protein, CDR3 DNA. The D gene is left open where the match is weak. Not every row has a clone size; where given, it reads once, few, many or a size class.

-,TRBV9,16,-,TRBJ1-3,CASSSHRRVGGNTIYF,TGTGCCAGCAGCTCCCACCGACGGGTTGGGGGAAACACCATATATTTT
-,TRBV27,13,TRBD1,TRBJ2-7,CASSTRQGNEQYF,TGTGCCAGCAGTACTCGACAGGGGAACGAGCAGTACTTC
many,TRBV5-5,13,-,TRBJ2-7,CASSYQGSYEQYF,TGTGCCAGCAGTTATCAGGGGTCCTACGAGCAGTACTTC
many,TRBV6-1,14,-,TRBJ2-3,CASEGLGDSDTQYF,TGTGCCAGCGAAGGCCTTGGCGACTCAGATACGCAGTATTTT
-,TRBV9,14,-,TRBJ2-7,CASSSHDREGEQYF,TGTGCCAGCAGCTCTCACGACAGGGAGGGTGAGCAGTACTTC
few,TRBV12-3/TRBV12-4,15,TRBD1,TRBJ2-2,CASSDRDRATGELFF,TGTGCCAGCAGTGACCGGGACAGGGCCACCGGGGAGCTGTTTTTT
many,TRBV12-3/TRBV12-4,13,-,TRBJ2-7,CASSHGSNYEQYF,TGTGCCAGCAGCCACGGATCAAATTACGAGCAGTACTTC
few,TRBV29-1,11,-,TRBJ1-1,CSVTGSTEAFF,TGCAGCGTTACAGGGTCCACTGAAGCTTTCTTT
-,TRBV4-2,18,-,TRBJ1-2,CASSQEPSRLGTAYGYTF,TGTGCCAGCAGCCAAGAACCGTCCCGCCTCGGGACTGCTTATGGCTACACCTTC
many,TRBV6-2/TRBV6-3,13,-,TRBJ2-7,CASSWTISYEQYF,TGTGCCAGCAGCTGGACAATCTCCTACGAGCAGTACTTC
-,TRBV9,12,-,TRBJ1-1,CASSDSGRGAFF,TGTGCCAGCAGCGACTCGGGCCGGGGTGCTTTCTTT
many,TRBV13,13,-,TRBJ2-5,CASSWGGLETQYF,TGTGCCAGCAGCTGGGGCGGGCTCGAGACCCAGTACTTC
few,TRBV6-1,14,TRBD1,TRBJ1-4,CASSRQGKREKLFF,TGTGCCAGCAGCAGACAGGGAAAAAGGGAAAAACTGTTTTTT
many,TRBV6-1,15,TRBD1,TRBJ2-3,CASTDLTGARDTQYF,TGTGCCAGCACCGATCTGACAGGGGCCCGAGATACGCAGTATTTT
few,TRBV4-1,15,-,TRBJ1-5,CASSKGDIGNQPQHF,TGCGCCAGCAGCAAAGGGGACATCGGAAATCAGCCCCAGCATTTT
-,TRBV14,16,-,TRBJ1-1,CASSHRQALMNTEAFF,TGTGCCAGCAGCCACCGACAGGCACTCATGAACACTGAAGCTTTCTTT
-,TRBV7-8,15,-,TRBJ2-7,CASSDAGGGFYEQYF,TGTGCCAGCAGCGACGCCGGAGGCGGATTCTACGAGCAGTACTTC
-,TRBV9,16,-,TRBJ1-5,CASSSGRGADNQPQHF,TGTGCCAGCAGCAGCGGCAGGGGCGCAGACAATCAGCCCCAGCATTTT
-,TRBV25-1,15,-,TRBJ1-4,CASSEMWRDNEKLFF,TGTGCCAGCAGTGAAATGTGGAGGGACAATGAAAAACTGTTTTTT
-,TRBV7-8,17,TRBD1,TRBJ1-4,CASSLGAGGLVNEKLFF,TGTGCCAGCAGCTTAGGGGCAGGGGGCCTAGTAAATGAAAAACTGTTTTTT
many,TRBV2,13,-,TRBJ1-2,CASTIRADLGYTF,TGTGCCAGCACGATCAGGGCCGATTTAGGCTACACCTTC
few,TRBV29-1,15,-,TRBJ2-1,CSVDKGESSYNEQFF,TGCAGCGTTGATAAAGGGGAGAGCTCCTACAATGAGCAGTTCTTC
-,TRBV10-2,14,TRBD1,TRBJ1-4,CAAPTGATNEKLFF,TGCGCCGCTCCGACAGGGGCAACTAATGAAAAACTGTTTTTT
-,TRBV5-1,13,-,TRBJ2-2,CASSLPLRGELFF,TGCGCCAGCAGCTTGCCCCTTCGCGGGGAGCTGTTTTTT
many,TRBV10-1,16,-,TRBJ1-1,CASSDSEIDKNTEAFF,TGCGCCAGCAGCGACTCAGAAATAGACAAGAACACTGAAGCTTTCTTT
-,TRBV11-3,14,-,TRBJ1-1,CASSHGGGNTEAFF,TGTGCCAGCAGCCATGGGGGTGGGAACACTGAAGCTTTCTTT
few,TRBV19,14,-,TRBJ1-1,CASSIDRTNTEAFF,TGTGCCAGTAGTATAGACAGGACGAACACTGAAGCTTTCTTT
many,TRBV3-1,15,-,TRBJ2-1,CASSQDGGRYNEQFF,TGTGCCAGCAGCCAAGATGGTGGACGATACAATGAGCAGTTCTTC
few,TRBV4-1,14,TRBD1,TRBJ2-2,CASGQGAITGELFF,TGCGCCAGCGGACAGGGGGCTATCACCGGGGAGCTGTTTTTT
-,TRBV4-3,15,TRBD2,TRBJ2-3,CASSQAAGDTDTQYF,TGCGCCAGCAGTCAAGCAGCGGGGGACACAGATACGCAGTATTTT
-,TRBV19,13,-,TRBJ2-4,CASSTRTTNIQYF,TGTGCCAGTAGTACCCGGACGACCAACATTCAGTACTTC
-,TRBV10-3,15,TRBD1,TRBJ1-3,CAIRGTGGNGNTIYF,TGTGCCATCAGGGGAACAGGGGGCAATGGAAACACCATATATTTT
many,TRBV30,15,-,TRBJ2-7,CAWSPLEDQTGEQYF,TGTGCCTGGAGTCCTCTTGAGGACCAGACGGGCGAGCAGTACTTC
few,TRBV7-6,13,-,TRBJ1-4,CASSWGQGEKLFF,TGTGCCAGCAGCTGGGGGCAGGGAGAAAAACTGTTTTTT
many,TRBV7-7,15,-,TRBJ2-5,CASSLELRGWETQYF,TGTGCTAGCAGCTTAGAACTTCGGGGCTGGGAGACCCAGTACTTC
-,TRBV6-2/TRBV6-3,15,TRBD1,TRBJ2-7,CASRPNRGFSYEQYF,TGTGCCAGCAGACCTAACAGGGGATTCTCCTACGAGCAGTACTTC
-,TRBV15,14,-,TRBJ2-1,CATRSGRHTTEQFF,TGTGCCACCAGGAGCGGACGGCATACGACTGAGCAGTTCTTC
-,TRBV5-1,14,-,TRBJ1-6,CASSLAGLDSPLHF,TGCGCCAGCAGCTTGGCGGGGTTGGATTCACCCCTCCACTTT
many,TRBV7-3,15,TRBD2,TRBJ2-2,CASSYGGADTGELFF,TGTGCCAGCAGCTACGGGGGGGCCGACACCGGGGAGCTGTTTTTT
many,TRBV6-1,15,-,TRBJ1-1,CASSDARISHTEAFF,TGTGCCAGCAGTGACGCTCGCATCTCCCACACTGAAGCTTTCTTT
-,TRBV18,16,-,TRBJ2-3,CASSPSDWAGTDTQYF,TGTGCCAGCTCACCTTCGGATTGGGCAGGCACAGATACGCAGTATTTT
few,TRBV6-1,15,TRBD1,TRBJ2-1,CASRRFGTGGNEQFF,TGTGCCAGCAGGAGATTTGGGACAGGGGGCAATGAGCAGTTCTTC
few,TRBV12-5,13,-,TRBJ1-2,CASGLGHSYGYTF,TGTGCTAGTGGTTTGGGGCACAGCTATGGCTACACCTTC
-,TRBV20-1,14,-,TRBJ1-1,CSARVVGAGTEAFF,TGCAGTGCTAGAGTGGTGGGGGCGGGCACTGAAGCTTTCTTT
-,TRBV13,15,-,TRBJ1-4,CASSSPGDPNEKLFF,TGTGCCAGCAGCTCACCGGGGGATCCGAATGAAAAACTGTTTTTT
-,TRBV20-1,18,TRBD2,TRBJ2-3,CSARVIGLAGPYTDTQYF,TGCAGTGCTAGAGTTATTGGACTAGCGGGGCCGTACACAGATACGCAGTATTTT
-,TRBV6-2/TRBV6-3,16,-,TRBJ2-1,CASSYRGLMGYNEQFF,TGTGCCAGCAGTTACCGGGGCCTGATGGGGTACAATGAGCAGTTCTTC
-,TRBV29-1,13,TRBD2,TRBJ2-3,CSVVKRGRDTQYF,TGCAGCGTTGTGAAGCGGGGAAGAGATACGCAGTATTTT
many,TRBV12-3/TRBV12-4,16,TRBD2,TRBJ2-3,CASSPLLAGGPDTQYF,TGTGCCAGCAGCCCCCTGTTAGCGGGGGGGCCAGATACGCAGTATTTT
few,TRBV9,13,-,TRBJ2-1,CASSSGSYSEQFF,TGTGCCAGCAGCTCCGGATCCTATAGTGAGCAGTTCTTC
-,TRBV7-9,17,-,TRBJ2-1,CASSPPRHSNSYNEQFF,TGTGCCAGCAGCCCGCCTAGACACTCAAACTCCTACAATGAGCAGTTCTTC
many,TRBV2,12,-,TRBJ1-2,CASSEAGDGYTF,TGTGCCAGCAGTGAGGCAGGGGACGGCTACACCTTC
many,TRBV3-1,17,-,TRBJ1-3,CASSQVIRVRSGNTIYF,TGTGCCAGCAGCCAAGTTATAAGGGTGCGCTCTGGAAACACCATATATTTT
many,TRBV12-3/TRBV12-4,13,-,TRBJ1-1,CASSLNQGTEAFF,TGTGCCAGCAGTTTAAATCAGGGCACTGAAGCTTTCTTT